The 14 T cell receptor beta chains below were found in one sample sequenced in a study of CD8+ T cells in alopecia areata. Extraction and reverse transcription of RNA yielded cDNA as the sequencing template. Assay: immunoSEQ multiplex PCR; the TCRdb copy retains only in-frame clones and omits some. The repertoire includes 150,000 to 250,000 clones, roughly 60% of them detected once, and 5.5% to 6% sits in the top ten. Treatment meaning: oral pan-JAK inhibitor, 5-10 mg twice daily. Sample: CD4+ T cells sorted from blood, taken at week 24, from a patient treated with tofacitinib. The receptors stem from a human donor with alopecia areata.

As to this clone: The junction departs from germline at one end; a sequencing error may be responsible. The CDR3 region is CASSSFIGRPRF. CDR3 in DNA: TGTGCCAGCAGCTCATTTATCGGGCGTCCCAGATTC. The rearrangement links TRBV7-2 to TRBJ2-7; D is unresolved. The CDR3 extends over 12 amino acids. Germline assignment: CDR1 SGHTA and CDR2 FQGNSA.

This clone was counted only a few times. This chain uses TRBV4-1 with TRBJ2-4; D is unclear. The CDR3 is 16 residues long. V was cut by 0 bases and J by 0 bases, with 9 bases left in between. Germline CDR1 MGHRA, CDR2 YSYEKL. The CDR3 coding sequence is TGCGCCAGCAGCCAAGAGTCGGCAGGAGCCAAAAACATTCAGTACTTC. The encoded protein is CASSQESAGAKNIQYF.

The chain has TRBV25-1 and TRBJ1-2; 7 bases match TRBD1. The junction had 10 bases not matched to a gene; V was cut back by 4 bases and J by 5 bases. The CDR3 consists of 15 residues. CDR1 and CDR2 (germline): MGHDK, SYGVNS. The CDR3 spells CASSGGSGTEYGYTF. Here the CDR3 DNA reads TGTGCCAGCAGTGGGGGTTCCGGGACAGAATATGGCTACACCTTC.

In DNA form, the CDR3 reads TGTGCCAGTAGTAGGACAGGGAACACTGAAGCTTTCTTT. Its translation: CASSRTGNTEAFF. The genes are TRBV19 and TRBJ1-1; 7 bases are shared with TRBD1. Looked up from germline, CDR1 is LNHDA and CDR2 is SQIVND (reference sequence). With V trimmed by 4 bases and J by 1 base, 0 bases remained unmatched. This CDR3 comprises 13 residues.

Of note for this clone: An end of the junction does not agree with germline; a read error may underlie this. The chain employs TRBV7-2 and TRBJ2-7; D is possibly TRBD2 (6 bases). The germline V gene encodes CDR1 SGHTA and CDR2 FQGNSA. This CDR3 has 12 amino acids. The CDR3 DNA reads TGTGCCAGCAGCTTAGCGCGGGCGGGGCCCCACTTC. This translates into CASSLARAGPHF.

The sample holds a few counts of this clone. The CDR3 DNA reads TGTGCAACGGGAGCCGAACGTTCCCCAGAGACCCAGTACTTC. Translation gives CATGAERSPETQYF. The chain joins TRBV10-3 to TRBJ2-5, with a weak D call TRBD2 (6 bases). CDR3 length: 14 residues. Looked up from germline, CDR1 is ENHRY and CDR2 is SYGVKD.

This clone was observed once. This chain joins TRBV4-1 and TRBJ2-1; 13 bases are a match to TRBD2. This CDR3 region has 19 residues. V was clipped by 1 base and J by 0 bases; unmatched bases: 6. CDR1 and CDR2 from the germline V gene are MGHRA and YSYEKL. CDR3 protein: CASSQARTSGGPSYNEQFF. The CDR3 bases are TGCGCCAGCAGCCAAGCTCGGACTAGCGGGGGACCCTCCTACAATGAGCAGTTCTTC.

This chain links TRBV29-1 with TRBJ2-7; 11 bases are a match to TRBD1. Trimming at V came to 3 bases and at J to 7 bases, leaving 11 bases not matched to a gene. This CDR3 is built from 15 residues. Per germline, CDR1 SQVTM and CDR2 ANQGSEA. The CDR3 protein is CSVEWADRGREEQYF. CDR3 bases: TGCAGCGTTGAGTGGGCGGACAGGGGGCGTGAGGAGCAGTACTTC.

This rearrangement joins TRBV11-2 to TRBJ2-5; TRBD1 is a possible D gene (5 bases). Deletions cut 10 bases from V and 1 base from J, with 13 bases between. There are 13 residues in the CDR3. The germline CDR1 and CDR2 sequences are SGHAT and FQNNGV. CDR3 DNA sequence: TGTGCCACAGCAGGGTCGATCCAAGAGACCCAGTACTTC. As protein: CATAGSIQETQYF.

This clone was detected only a few times. This chain joins TRBV6-5 and TRBJ1-6; 11 bases line up with TRBD1. The CDR3 length is 14 residues. V shed 6 bases, J shed 7 bases, and the junction held 2 bases outside the gene matches. Germline CDR1 reads MNHEY; CDR2 reads SVGAGI. CDR3 in amino acids: CASRRDRGNSPLHF. The DNA of the CDR3 is TGTGCCAGCAGGAGGGACAGGGGGAATTCACCCCTCCACTTT.

The chain is built from TRBV2 and TRBJ2-5, with TRBD2 matching 9 bases. The trim removed 4 bases at V and 5 bases at J, leaving 8 bases unmatched. The CDR3 is made up of 15 amino acids. CDR1 and CDR2 from the germline V gene are SNHLY and FYNNEI. CDR3 sequence (DNA): TGTGCCAGCAGTGTACTGGCGGGGGGGATGGAGACCCAGTACTTC. This gives the protein CASSVLAGGMETQYF.

This rearrangement joins TRBV7-2 to TRBJ1-5, with TRBD1 matching 8 bases. The CDR3 covers 15 residues. The V gene end was trimmed by 1 base and the J gene end by 5 bases; junction bases not matched to a gene: 4. Looked up from germline, CDR1 is SGHTA and CDR2 is FQGNSA. The CDR3 region is CASSLGTGNDQPQHF. The CDR3 nucleotides are TGTGCCAGCAGCTTAGGGACAGGGAATGATCAGCCCCAGCATTTT.

The sample holds one count of this clone. This rearrangement joins TRBV5-6 to TRBJ2-5; perhaps TRBD2 as D (5 bases). The V end lost 1 base, the J end lost 9 bases, and 16 bases lay between the germline ends. Germline CDR1 and CDR2: SGHDT and YYEEEE. CDR3 length: 14 residues. The CDR3 coding sequence is TGTGCCAGCAGCTTGTTCTCGAGGGAGAGGGCCCAGTACTTC. Its protein product is CASSLFSRERAQYF.

The rearrangement joins TRBV5-1 to TRBJ2-5; D is uncertain. Trimming stripped 4 bases from V and 2 bases from J, with 3 bases between. Germline values: CDR1 SGHRS, CDR2 YFSETQ. The CDR3 runs to 11 residues. The CDR3 bases are TGCGCCAGCAGCCAACAAGAGACCCAGTACTTC. Its translation: CASSQQETQYF.